Each of the 16 T cell receptor beta chains below was sequenced from the same sample in a study of cytomegalovirus exposure and HLA in healthy donors (dated by TCRdb to the late 2010s). The method was the immunoSEQ multiplex PCR assay. For the multiplex PCR, a mixture combining 60 forward primers for TCR Vbeta segments and 13 reverse primers for TCR Jbeta segments was used. TCRdb holds this immuneACCESS table with in-frame rearrangements only. Some clones are missing; in checked studies, unresolved V genes explain under half, and the rest has no known cause. Recorded for this sample are 200,000 or so clones; approximately 80% of them occurred a single time. The top ten constitute 3.5% to 4% of the sample. Sequencing was performed on PBMCs. The receptors shown here come from a male donor in good health and CMV-seronegative.

This chain connects TRBV6-5 to TRBJ2-1, with TRBD2 as a possible D gene (5 bases). The V end lost 2 bases, the J end lost 6 bases, and 8 bases lay between the germline ends. The CDR3 sequence is 13 residues long. CDR1 is MNHEY, CDR2 SVGAGI, per germline. DNA of the CDR3: TGTGCCAGCAGTTACCCGGCGGGCAATGAGCAGTTCTTC. It specifies CASSYPAGNEQFF.

The chain carries TRBV19 and TRBJ1-1; 8 bases fit TRBD1. V shed 7 bases, J shed 0 bases, and the junction held 7 bases outside the gene matches. The germline V gene encodes CDR1 LNHDA and CDR2 SQIVND (reference sequence). The CDR3 spans 15 residues. The CDR3 region has the DNA TGTGCCAGTATCTCAGGGGGCACCATGAACACTGAAGCTTTCTTT. Residues: CASISGGTMNTEAFF.

The V call is TRBV7-3, the J call TRBJ2-1; 10 nucleotides align to TRBD2. The trim removed 4 bases at V and 1 base at J, leaving 13 bases unmatched. The CDR3 totals 19 residues. Germline lookup yields CDR1 SGHTA and CDR2 FQGTGA. Here the CDR3 reads CASSSHRGGLAQSYNEQFF. The CDR3 DNA reads TGTGCCAGCAGCTCCCATAGGGGGGGACTAGCGCAATCCTACAATGAGCAGTTCTTC.

This chain connects TRBV29-1 to TRBJ2-3; TRBD2 matches at 8 bases. Germline V gives CDR1 SQVTM, CDR2 ANQGSEA. This CDR3 has 19 residues. V shed 2 bases and J 1 base; nucleotides not matched to a gene: 17. For the CDR3, the DNA is TGCAGCGTTGAATCACTAGCGGCCCTTACCCTGGTGGGCACAGATACGCAGTATTTT. Amino acids: CSVESLAALTLVGTDTQYF.

In DNA form, the CDR3 reads TGTGCCAGCAGCTTCGCCGCGGGGGGGACAGATACGCAGTATTTT. Protein: CASSFAAGGTDTQYF. The gene calls are TRBV7-9 and TRBJ2-3; TRBD2 aligns across 9 bases. This CDR3 comprises 15 residues. CDR1 is SEHNR, CDR2 FQNEAQ, per germline (reference sequence). Losses at the gene ends were 3 bases for V and 3 bases for J; bases not matched to a gene: 4.

This clone came up a few times. This chain links TRBV6-1 with TRBJ1-1, with D maybe TRBD1 (6 bases). The V end lost 9 bases, the J end lost 2 bases, and 13 bases lay between the germline ends. The CDR3 covers 13 residues. Germline assignment: CDR1 MNHNS and CDR2 SASEGT. This CDR3 reads CASPGQLNTEAFF. The CDR3 DNA follows: TGTGCCAGTCCCGGACAGCTTAACACTGAAGCTTTCTTT.

The chain recombines TRBV27 with TRBJ1-2, with 7 bases that match TRBD1. The CDR3 is 14 residues long. V lost 4 bases, J lost 3 bases, and 5 bases stayed unmatched. Per germline, CDR1 MNHEY and CDR2 SMNVEV (reference sequence). The CDR3 loop is CASSSGTEHYGYTF. CDR3 nucleotide sequence: TGTGCCAGCAGTTCAGGGACAGAACACTATGGCTACACCTTC.

The chain uses TRBV30 and TRBJ2-5; D gene uncertain. This CDR3 has 13 residues. Germline-derived CDR1 and CDR2 are GTSNPN and SVGIG (reference sequence). Trimming removed 3 bases from V and 1 base from J, with 9 bases in between. Here the CDR3 DNA reads TGTGCCTGGAGCTCCTCGTTCCAAGAGACCCAGTACTTC. Translated: CAWSSSFQETQYF.

The chain carries TRBV19 and TRBJ2-7; 7 nucleotides align to TRBD1. This CDR3 has 14 residues. Germline V CDR1 and CDR2: LNHDA, SQIVND (reference sequence). With V trimmed by 5 bases and J by 5 bases, 9 bases remained unmatched. The CDR3 loop is CASSYRGSGDEQYF. The CDR3 DNA follows: TGTGCCAGTAGTTACAGGGGATCGGGCGACGAGCAGTACTTC.

J is TRBJ2-7 and V is TRBV19; 7 bases map to TRBD1. In germline, CDR1 is LNHDA, CDR2 SQIVND (reference sequence). With V trimmed by 6 bases and J by 6 bases, 11 bases remained unmatched. The CDR3 totals 14 residues. The CDR3 sequence: CASRRDRDSSEQYF. The CDR3 DNA sequence: TGTGCCAGTAGGAGAGACAGGGATTCGTCCGAGCAGTACTTC.

The chain has TRBV25-1 and TRBJ1-6; perhaps TRBD1 as D (6 bases). In germline, CDR1 is MGHDK, CDR2 SYGVNS. The ends were cut back, 6 bases at V and 5 bases at J, with 14 bases in the middle. The CDR3 totals 15 residues. The chain's CDR3 is CASSSGGRNNSPLHF. The CDR3 DNA is TGTGCCAGCAGCTCCGGGGGGCGGAATAATTCACCCCTCCACTTT.

Here the CDR3 DNA reads TGTGCCAGCAGCCTCGACAGGGAGAGAGCTTTCTTT. This encodes CASSLDRERAFF. This chain links TRBV6-5 with TRBJ1-1; 7 positions match TRBD1. Germline V gene data show CDR1 as MNHEY and CDR2 as SVGAGI. V gave up 6 bases and J gave up 10 bases; unmatched junction bases: 8. The CDR3 is made up of 12 amino acids.

The rearrangement links TRBV14 to TRBJ2-3; no definite D call. Per the germline V gene, CDR1 is SGHDN and CDR2 is FVKESK. The CDR3 consists of 13 residues. V shed 1 base and J shed 3 bases, with 5 bases lying between them. CDR3 sequence (DNA): TGTGCCAGCAGCCAAGCAATTACAGATACGCAGTATTTT. Translation: CASSQAITDTQYF.

This clone has more than one count but fewer than ten. This chain's CDR3 is CASSMGRASYEQYF. DNA of the CDR3: TGTGCCAGTAGTATGGGCAGGGCTTCCTACGAGCAGTACTTC. The chain combines TRBV19 with TRBJ2-7; D might be TRBD1 (5 bases). The germline V gene has CDR1 LNHDA and CDR2 SQIVND (reference sequence). This CDR3 comprises 14 residues. V lost 3 bases to trimming and J lost 1 base, with 10 bases between them.

This chain joins TRBV15 and TRBJ2-3, with 10 bases identical to TRBD1. With 4 bases clipped from V and 4 bases from J, the junction kept 5 bases outside the gene matches. Germline V gives CDR1 LNHNV, CDR2 YYDKDF (reference sequence). This CDR3 spans 15 amino acids. The CDR3 bases are TGTGCCACCAGCACGCGACAGGGGGCTTCAGATACGCAGTATTTT. Its protein product is CATSTRQGASDTQYF.

V gene TRBV20-1 combines with J gene TRBJ2-7; D remains unclear. Per the germline V gene, CDR1 is DFQATT and CDR2 is SNEGSKA (reference sequence). V lost 5 bases to trimming and J lost 0 bases, with 5 bases between them. The CDR3 length is 11 residues. CDR3 sequence reads: CSADSSYEQYF. In DNA form, the CDR3 reads TGCAGTGCTGATAGCTCCTACGAGCAGTACTTC.